This TCR beta chain appears in the sequencing data of a study of control samples from healthy donors and cancer patients. Sequenced by immunoSEQ multiplex PCR; TCRdb stores in-frame clones only, minus some. The sample consists of 150,000 to 180,000 clones, approximately 96% of them appearing once. CDR1 and CDR2 from the germline V gene are LNHDA and SQIVND (reference sequence). The CDR3 covers 14 residues. With 4 bases removed from V and 9 bases from J, the gap between germline ends came to 13 bases. Sequencing was done on a sample of blood. The sequence derives from a man aged 40-55 years in good health. V is TRBV19 and J is TRBJ1-6; D not certain. The CDR3: CASSTQNSLSPLHF. CDR3 nucleotides: TGTGCCAGTAGTACACAGAACTCCCTTTCACCCCTCCACTTT.